The entry that follows covers one T cell receptor beta chain sequence. Germline CDR1 is SNHLY and CDR2 is FYNNEI. CDR3 length equals 15 residues. V shed 4 bases, J shed 2 bases, and the junction held 4 bases outside the gene matches. The data are from a study of T cell repertoires in cytomegalovirus infection. Study at large: Matching HLA type and CMV infection were both indicated by public TCR beta signatures.

TCRdb redid the calling of the reads with MiXCR, one entry per CDR3 protein. The data show about 230,000 distinct CDR3 sequences, about 5.9% seen once. This receptor was identified in a human donor in good health (CMV status not recorded). Some clones in this sample may be carry-over from other donors' samples. Sequenced input: PBMCs. The rearrangement uses TRBV2 and TRBJ2-1; 8 bases map to TRBD1. The CDR3 region has the DNA TGTGCCAGCAGTGGGACAGGGAAGACCTACAATGAGCAGTTCTTC. Protein sequence: CASSGTGKTYNEQFF.